Here is one TCR beta chain with its context. Its antigen is as yet unknown. This sample was taken from a study of cytomegalovirus exposure and HLA in healthy donors. Study in general: Of around 410 genotyped donors, around 80% grouped in the Caucasian-associated ancestry cluster. Study findings and constraints: Later analysis found that TCR beta chains associated with HLA were more clonally expanded than other, equally common chains.

Primers: 60 Vbeta forward and 13 Jbeta reverse. Assay used: immunoSEQ multiplex PCR; TCRdb lists only in-frame clones, some missing. Among about 160,000 clones, approximately 80% were seen once, and the ten largest hold about 1.3%. This CDR3 has 14 amino acids. The germline V gene encodes CDR1 SGHNT and CDR2 YYREEE (reference sequence). Trimming stripped 4 bases from V and 2 bases from J, with 12 bases between. Sequencing was done on a sample of PBMCs. This sequence joins TRBV5-4 and TRBJ1-1; tentatively, D is TRBD1 (6 bases). The receptor's source is a man younger than 40 in good health and CMV-seronegative. DNA of the CDR3: TGTGCCAGCAGCACAGGACAGATCAACACTGAAGCTTTCTTT. This translates into CASSTGQINTEAFF.